This entry lists 3 T cell receptor beta chains sequenced from one sample in a study of cytomegalovirus exposure and HLA in healthy donors. Both 60 Vbeta primers and 13 Jbeta primers went into the PCR. Only in-frame clones appear in the TCRdb table, and some are missing; sequencing was by immunoSEQ multiplex PCR. The sample spans more than 50,000 clones; the ten largest clones claim about 9.2%. Sequencing was performed on PBMCs. The receptors derive from a man over 45 in good health and CMV-seropositive.

The chain uses TRBV18 and TRBJ1-2; 8 bases agree with TRBD1. Losses at the gene ends were 5 bases for V and 8 bases for J; bases not matched to a gene: 7. The CDR3 extends over 13 amino acids. Germline CDR1 is KGHSH and CDR2 is LQKENI. CDR3 sequence reads: CASSTDRERGYTF. Here the CDR3 DNA reads TGTGCCAGCTCAACGGACAGGGAACGCGGCTACACCTTC.

The chain uses TRBV7-2 and TRBJ1-1; no definite D call. This CDR3 contains 12 residues. Trimming shortened V by 1 base and J by 11 bases, and 11 bases separated the two germline ends. Germline lookup yields CDR1 SGHTA and CDR2 FQGNSA. CDR3 in DNA: TGTGCCAGCAGCTTAGACGTTGGAGGGGCTTTCTTT. Protein product: CASSLDVGGAFF.

The chain is built from TRBV27 and TRBJ1-4; D uncertain. V was pared by 5 bases and J by 7 bases, with 11 bases between. The germline CDR1 and CDR2 sequences are MNHEY and SMNVEV (reference sequence). The CDR3 sequence is 13 residues long. The CDR3 protein is CASSRGPLEKLFF. As DNA, the CDR3 is TGTGCCAGCAGTCGAGGGCCCCTTGAAAAACTGTTTTTT. The whole variable domain, remainder taken from reference TRBV27 and TRBJ1-4, is EAQVTQNPRYLITVTGKKLTVTCSQNMNHEYMSWYRQDPGLGLRQIYYSMNVEVTDKGDVPEGYKVSRKEKRNFPLILESPSPNQTSLYFCASSRGPLEKLFFGSGTQLSVL.